These 15 T cell receptor beta chains came from one sample sequenced in a study of blood T cell repertoires in COVID-19. Profiled with immunoSEQ multiplex PCR; TCRdb holds only in-frame clones, not every one. Among about 300,000 clones listed, about 87% were seen once. Sequencing input: peripheral blood. The receptors derive from a woman in her 30s who had recovered from COVID-19.

This sequence joins TRBV19 and TRBJ1-5; tentatively, D is TRBD1 (5 bases). Deletions cut 6 bases from V and 4 bases from J, with 10 bases between. The CDR3 runs to 13 residues. The V gene's germline CDR1 is LNHDA and CDR2 SQIVND (reference sequence). As DNA, the CDR3 is TGTGCCAGTAGGGTGACAGAAAATCAGCCCCAGCATTTT. It yields the protein CASRVTENQPQHF.

The chain joins TRBV27 to TRBJ2-5; 15 nucleotides agree with TRBD2. The CDR3 loop spans 15 amino acids. The V gene's germline CDR1 is MNHEY and CDR2 SMNVEV (reference sequence). V shed 2 bases and J 7 bases; nucleotides not matched to a gene: 2. The CDR3 bases are TGTGCCAGCAGTTTAGGGACTAGCGGGGGGTCGACCCAGTACTTC. This codes for CASSLGTSGGSTQYF.

The V call is TRBV20-1, the J call TRBJ1-5; unclear D gene. The CDR3 has 14 residues. Germline CDR1 and CDR2: DFQATT and SNEGSKA (reference sequence). The V end was cut by 3 bases, the J end by 0 bases, with 9 bases between. In nucleotides, the CDR3 is TGCAGTGCTAGTCCGGGATTTAGCAATCAGCCCCAGCATTTT. It yields the protein CSASPGFSNQPQHF.

The chain uses TRBV4-1 and TRBJ2-1, with 10 bases fitting TRBD2. This CDR3 spans 14 amino acids. V shed 2 bases, J shed 12 bases, and the junction held 7 bases outside the gene matches. CDR1 is MGHRA, CDR2 YSYEKL, per germline. The CDR3 DNA reads as TGCGCCAGCAGCCAAATCGTAGCGGGGGGTTTGCAGTTCTTC. It codes for CASSQIVAGGLQFF.

The V call is TRBV28, the J call TRBJ1-3, with D perhaps TRBD1 (5 bases). CDR1 is MDHEN, CDR2 SYDVKM, per germline. The CDR3 spans 14 residues. The V end lost 5 bases, the J end lost 8 bases, and 16 bases lay between the germline ends. This CDR3 reads CASSPRGREDTIYF. As DNA, the CDR3 is TGTGCCAGCAGTCCTCGAGGCAGGGAGGACACCATATATTTT.

This clone appeared once. The rearrangement joins TRBV14 to TRBJ1-1; D is unclear. The germline V gene encodes CDR1 SGHDN and CDR2 FVKESK. The V and J ends lost 0 bases and 7 bases respectively, with 6 bases between them. CDR3 length: 12 amino acids. The CDR3 DNA reads as TGTGCCAGCAGCCAAGAGCGGTTTGAAGCTTTCTTT. Its protein is CASSQERFEAFF.

This chain uses TRBV3-1 (or the pseudogene TRBV3-2) with TRBJ1-1; D is perhaps TRBD1 (5 bases). Germline lookup yields CDR1 LGHDT and CDR2 YNNKEL (reference sequence). Trimming stripped 4 bases from V and 4 bases from J, with 13 bases between. The CDR3 is 14 residues long. The DNA of the CDR3 is TGTGCCAGCAGCCGGGTTCGGGGGGGCACTGAAGCTTTCTTT. Translation gives CASSRVRGGTEAFF.

This sequence joins TRBV4-3 and TRBJ2-5; 8 bases fit TRBD2. There are 15 residues in the CDR3. The germline V gene has CDR1 LGHNA and CDR2 YSLEER. Trimming cost V 1 base and J 5 bases; bases outside gene matches: 6. The CDR3 spells CASSQVGGARETQYF. The CDR3 DNA follows: TGCGCCAGCAGCCAAGTCGGGGGGGCCCGGGAGACCCAGTACTTC.

The chain recombines TRBV10-3 with TRBJ2-5; 7 bases are a match to TRBD2. Germline CDR1 is ENHRY and CDR2 is SYGVKD. V lost 7 bases to trimming and J lost 5 bases; unmatched junction nucleotides: 4. The CDR3 runs to 12 residues. CDR3 amino acids: CAIIGGKETQYF. CDR3 in DNA: TGTGCCATCATCGGGGGGAAGGAGACCCAGTACTTC.

This sequence joins TRBV7-8 and TRBJ1-3; no definite D call. Trimming stripped 5 bases from V and 0 bases from J, with 5 bases between. CDR1 is SGHVS, CDR2 FQNEAQ, per germline. The CDR3 totals 13 residues. The CDR3 nucleotides read TGTGCCAGCAGCGTCGGCTCTGGAAACACCATATATTTT. Translation: CASSVGSGNTIYF.

The chain combines TRBV6-5 with TRBJ2-7, with 7 bases aligning to TRBD1. The CDR3 contains 12 residues. Germline-derived CDR1 and CDR2 are MNHEY and SVGAGI. The J segment lost 2 bases and the V segment lost 8 bases, leaving 3 bases of the junction unmatched. The CDR3 DNA reads as TGTGCCAGCCGAGGGGGCCCCTACGAGCAGTACTTC. Amino acids: CASRGGPYEQYF.

V usage is TRBV5-1 and J usage is TRBJ1-4; D gene uncertain. The germline V gene encodes CDR1 SGHRS and CDR2 YFSETQ. The CDR3 spans 15 residues. V was trimmed by 2 bases and J by 3 bases, leaving 11 bases between them. CDR3: CASSLNSQPNEKLFF. In nucleotides, the CDR3 is TGCGCCAGCAGCTTAAACAGCCAACCTAATGAAAAACTGTTTTTT.

This chain connects TRBV19 to TRBJ1-4; D possibly corresponds to TRBD1 (6 bases). CDR1 and CDR2 (germline): LNHDA, SQIVND (reference sequence). V shed 7 bases and J shed 6 bases, with 18 bases lying between them. The CDR3 totals 15 residues. Written as DNA, the CDR3 is TGTGCCAGTAAGGCTGGGTACAGGGAGTATGAAAAACTGTTTTTT. Translating gives CASKAGYREYEKLFF.

The genes are TRBV28 and TRBJ2-5; 7 bases are shared with TRBD1. V trimming: 3 bases; J trimming: 5 bases; junction bases outside the gene matches: 9. This CDR3 is built from 15 residues. Germline assignment: CDR1 MDHEN and CDR2 SYDVKM. The CDR3 nucleotides read TGTGCCAGCAGTTTTGTGCGACAGGGTTGGGAGACCCAGTACTTC. Translating gives CASSFVRQGWETQYF.

This clone turned up a few times. Other DNA sequences in this specimen translate into the identical CDR3. The rearrangement links TRBV5-6 to TRBJ1-6; 9 bases match TRBD1. Germline values: CDR1 SGHDT, CDR2 YYEEEE. CDR3 size: 14 residues. V lost 3 bases to trimming and J lost 7 bases; unmatched junction nucleotides: 2. This chain's CDR3 is CASSSGQGNSPLHF. CDR3 DNA: TGTGCCAGCAGCTCAGGACAGGGGAATTCACCCCTCCACTTT.